These 18 T cell receptor beta chains originate from one sample sequenced in a study of cytomegalovirus exposure and HLA in healthy donors (dated by TCRdb to 2016 to 2017). The library was obtained by the immunoSEQ multiplex PCR assay. For the multiplex PCR, a mixture combining 60 forward primers for TCR Vbeta segments and 13 reverse primers for TCR Jbeta segments was used. Drawn from immuneACCESS, this table holds only the in-frame rearrangements with V and J called that TCRdb kept. Clones are partly lost; checked studies trace under half to an unresolved V gene and leave the rest unexplained. This sample has some 57,000 clones in its table, and approximately 63% of those were observed once. Clones ranked in the top ten supply around 19% of the sample. The sample comprised PBMCs. The receptors derive from a woman aged 55 to 70 in good health and CMV-seropositive.

The chain uses TRBV7-2 and TRBJ1-1; the D is unclear. This CDR3 has 14 residues. Germline CDR1 SGHTA, CDR2 FQGNSA. Trimming pared 4 bases from V and 4 bases from J, leaving 13 bases between. In DNA form, the CDR3 reads TGTGCCAGCAGCTACCGGGTTCCTCCCACTGAAGCTTTCTTT. Amino acids: CASSYRVPPTEAFF.

The CDR3 here is CASRDQGASTEAFF. The CDR3 region has the DNA TGTGCCAGCAGAGACCAGGGGGCTAGCACTGAAGCTTTCTTT. V gene TRBV7-9 combines with J gene TRBJ1-1; 8 bases agree with TRBD1. Germline values: CDR1 SEHNR, CDR2 FQNEAQ (reference sequence). This CDR3 region has 14 residues. V lost 6 bases and J lost 4; bases outside the gene matches: 7.

CDR3 DNA sequence: TGTGCCAGTAGTTCACCTGACAGGGGATACCGCAATCAGCCCCAGCATTTT. Its protein is CASSSPDRGYRNQPQHF. This chain connects TRBV19 to TRBJ1-5, with TRBD1 matching over 8 bases. The CDR3 is made up of 17 amino acids. Germline V gives CDR1 LNHDA, CDR2 SQIVND (reference sequence). Trimming removed 5 bases from V and 2 bases from J; junction bases left unmatched: 11.

Points on this clone: Sequence at one end of the junction differs from germline and may be a read error. The V call is TRBV4-2, the J call TRBJ2-7; a weak D match, TRBD2 (7 bases). This CDR3 is 13 amino acids long. CDR1 and CDR2 from the germline V gene are LGHNA and YNFKEQ. CDR3 coding DNA: TGTGCCAGCAGCGAAGAGGGGGGGGGCGAGCAGTACTTC. It yields the protein CASSEEGGGEQYF.

The CDR3 region has the DNA TGCGCCAGCAGCCACGGGACAGGGGGGTATCAGCCCCAGCATTTT. Its protein product is CASSHGTGGYQPQHF. J is TRBJ1-5 and V is TRBV4-3; 11 bases fit TRBD1. V dropped 3 bases and J dropped 5; count of bases not matched to a gene: 3. Germline assignment: CDR1 LGHNA and CDR2 YSLEER. CDR3 size: 15 residues.

The chain employs TRBV6-1 and TRBJ1-1, with 10 bases matching TRBD1. In germline, CDR1 is MNHNS, CDR2 SASEGT. The J segment lost 2 bases and the V segment lost 4 bases, leaving 10 bases of the junction unmatched. The CDR3 totals 17 residues. In DNA, the CDR3 is TGTGCCAGCAGTGGCCGAGACAGGGGGCCCCCCAACACTGAAGCTTTCTTT. It translates to CASSGRDRGPPNTEAFF.

The chain recombines TRBV5-4 with TRBJ1-3, with TRBD1 as a possible D gene (5 bases). CDR3 length: 15 amino acids. V was clipped by 5 bases and J by 0 bases, with 12 bases between them. Germline V gene lookup returns CDR1 SGHNT and CDR2 YYREEE (reference sequence). The CDR3 bases are TGTGCCAGCAGGCCCCAGGGACTCTCTGGAAACACCATATATTTT. This encodes CASRPQGLSGNTIYF.

The rearrangement uses TRBV5-1 and TRBJ1-2, with D unresolved. The CDR3 is 13 residues long. From germline, CDR1 is SGHRS and CDR2 YFSETQ. Trimming shortened V by 4 bases and J by 7 bases, and 14 bases separated the two germline ends. The CDR3 coding sequence is TGCGCCAGCAGCCCCCCGGAGGCAGTTGGCTACACCTTC. It yields the protein CASSPPEAVGYTF. Full variable domain (outside the CDR3, taken from reference TRBV5-1 and TRBJ1-2): KAGVTQTPRYLIKTRGQQVTLSCSPISGHRSVSWYQQTPGQGLQFLFEYFSETQRNKGNFPGRFSGRQFSNSRSEMNVSTLELGDSALYLCASSPPEAVGYTFGSGTRLTVV.

The V gene is TRBV28, the J gene TRBJ1-2; D not certain. The germline V and J ends were trimmed by 3 bases and 3 bases, with 8 bases remaining between them. The germline V gene encodes CDR1 MDHEN and CDR2 SYDVKM. CDR3 length equals 13 residues. CDR3 sequence reads: CASSLGGYYGYTF. CDR3 in DNA: TGTGCCAGCAGTTTGGGCGGGTACTATGGCTACACCTTC.

The chain uses TRBV5-4 and TRBJ2-7; a weak D match, TRBD2 (5 bases). Trimming took 4 bases from V and 5 from J, leaving 13 bases between them. The length of the CDR3 is 13 residues. Germline lookup yields CDR1 SGHNT and CDR2 YYREEE (reference sequence). The CDR3 DNA follows: TGTGCCAGCAGCCGGGAACGTGATAACGAGCAGTACTTC. It codes for CASSRERDNEQYF.

The chain links TRBV7-2 to TRBJ2-7; D is possibly TRBD2 (7 bases). V lost 1 base and J 4 bases, leaving 17 bases between the germline ends. The CDR3 is 16 amino acids. Germline-derived CDR1 and CDR2 are SGHTA and FQGNSA. The CDR3 reads CASSLVGGQGYYEQYF. DNA of the CDR3: TGTGCCAGCAGCTTAGTGGGGGGGCAGGGCTATTACGAGCAGTACTTC.

This clone has just one count. The J gene is TRBJ2-5, the V gene TRBV4-1, with D maybe TRBD1 (5 bases). V lost 0 bases, J lost 2 bases, and 10 bases lay in between. CDR1 and CDR2 from the germline V gene are MGHRA and YSYEKL. The CDR3 spans 15 residues. CDR3 sequence (DNA): TGCGCCAGCAGCCAAGAACCCAGGGAACAAGAGACCCAGTACTTC. It encodes CASSQEPREQETQYF.

The chain combines TRBV5-1 with TRBJ2-3, with 15 bases identical to TRBD2. This CDR3 spans 18 amino acids. After removal of 4 bases from V and 3 bases from J, the junction contained 9 bases not matched to a gene. Germline CDR1 is SGHRS and CDR2 is YFSETQ. CDR3 sequence reads: CASSRTGTSGGMTDTQYF. DNA of the CDR3: TGCGCCAGCAGCCGAACCGGGACTAGCGGGGGGATGACAGATACGCAGTATTTT.

This clone was counted only a few times. This chain links TRBV5-1 with TRBJ1-1; D is unresolved. Germline CDR1 reads SGHRS; CDR2 reads YFSETQ. This CDR3 spans 14 amino acids. V lost 0 bases, J lost 5 bases, and 11 bases lay in between. CDR3 nucleotides: TGCGCCAGCAGCTTGGGAATCGGGAGGACTGAAGCTTTCTTT. Translation gives CASSLGIGRTEAFF. The full variable domain, its missing parts supplied by reference TRBV5-1 and TRBJ1-1, is KAGVTQTPRYLIKTRGQQVTLSCSPISGHRSVSWYQQTPGQGLQFLFEYFSETQRNKGNFPGRFSGRQFSNSRSEMNVSTLELGDSALYLCASSLGIGRTEAFFGQGTRLTVV.

The chain combines TRBV7-9 with TRBJ1-1, with D perhaps matching TRBD1 (6 bases). V was pared by 5 bases and J by 5 bases, with 18 bases between. Germline V gene lookup returns CDR1 SEHNR and CDR2 FQNEAQ (reference sequence). This CDR3 contains 15 residues. The CDR3 DNA sequence: TGTGCCAGCAGCGCCATGTCCTCAGGGGTAACTGAAGCTTTCTTT. It encodes CASSAMSSGVTEAFF.

The chain is built from TRBV19 and TRBJ2-7; D is possibly TRBD2 (7 bases). CDR3 length: 14 residues. V gave up 8 bases and J gave up 7 bases, with 21 bases separating them. Germline V CDR1 and CDR2: LNHDA, SQIVND (reference sequence). This CDR3 reads CASSLGGATGEQYF. The CDR3 DNA reads as TGTGCCAGTTCGCTAGGGGGGGCCACGGGGGAGCAGTACTTC. The full variable domain, rest sourced from reference TRBV19 and TRBJ2-7, is DGGITQSPKYLFRKEGQNVTLSCEQNLNHDAMYWYRQDPGQGLRLIYYSQIVNDFQKGDIAEGYSVSREKKESFPLTVTSAQKNPTAFYLCASSLGGATGEQYFGPGTRLTVT.

The chain is built from TRBV5-6 and TRBJ1-6, with 11 bases identical to TRBD1. Per germline, CDR1 SGHDT and CDR2 YYEEEE. CDR3 length: 16 amino acids. V dropped 4 bases and J dropped 5; count of bases not matched to a gene: 5. CDR3 in DNA: TGTGCCAGCAGCCCTCAGGGACAGGGGGATAATTCACCCCTCCACTTT. This encodes CASSPQGQGDNSPLHF.

The rearrangement links TRBV4-3 to TRBJ2-3; TRBD2 agrees at 10 bases. After removal of 4 bases from V and 2 bases from J, the junction contained 9 bases not matched to a gene. The germline V gene encodes CDR1 LGHNA and CDR2 YSLEER. The CDR3 totals 17 residues. The CDR3: CASSRNLLAGFTDTQYF. The CDR3, as DNA: TGCGCCAGCAGCCGAAACCTACTAGCGGGGTTCACAGATACGCAGTATTTT.